The present TCR beta chain was sequenced within a study of regulatory T cells in long-lasting Graves disease. Time point noted: persistent/refractory GD, antithyroid drugs over 5 years with positive TRAb. PBMC-derived RNA was used for the TCR library. Patients met American Thyroid Association criteria for Graves' disease. Assembly of TCR beta libraries relied on iRepertoire HTBI primers together with Arm-PCR of CDR3 regions. TCRdb fed the multiplex PCR reads into MiXCR, producing one record per CDR3 protein. The sample contains a few hundred thousand distinct CDR3 sequences, 20% to 25% of which appear only once. With 0 bases removed from V and 3 bases from J, the gap between germline ends came to 12 bases. Germline CDR1 is KGHSH and CDR2 is LQKENI. This CDR3 is built from 15 residues. Notes on this clonotype: Its cognate antigen is unknown.

Study observations and caveats: Persistent disease showed a preference for TRBV28, TRBJ1-2 and TRBJ2-5.

This chain joins TRBV18 and TRBJ2-7, with D perhaps matching TRBD2 (6 bases). The clonotype was recovered from a female donor with Graves disease. The sample in question was peripheral blood mononuclear cells (PBMCs), obtained when the disease was refractory, from a patient treated with antithyroid drugs. The CDR3, as DNA: TGTGCCAGCTCACCACCTGCGGGATTCAACTACGAGCAGTACTTC. Translated: CASSPPAGFNYEQYF.